These 15 T cell receptor beta chains share one sample of origin, sequenced in a study of T cell responses to AZD1222 COVID-19 vaccine. Sequencing used immunoSEQ multiplex PCR; TCRdb keeps in-frame clones, though not all of them. The sample lists about 90,000 clones, around 91% seen once, with roughly 5.6% in the top ten. This specimen consisted of peripheral blood, obtained on day 0 of MenACWY control vaccination. The source of these receptors is an adult in good health.

The chain is built from TRBV21-1 and TRBJ2-7. TRBV21-1 is flagged as a pseudogene. The CDR3 covers 14 residues. In nucleotides, the CDR3 is TGTGCCAGCAGCAAAGTGAAATCATACTACGAGCAGTACTTC. Residues: CASSKVKSYYEQYF.

With respect to this clone: One end of the junction varies from germline; a read error may be responsible. The chain joins TRBV28 to TRBJ1-2; D is unresolved. This CDR3 is 10 amino acids long. Germline V gives CDR1 MDHEN, CDR2 SYDVKM. The CDR3: CASSLTSHVF. The CDR3 DNA sequence: TGTGCCAGCAGTTTAACGTCTCATGTCTTC.

This chain's CDR3 is CATSRPGTNTEAFF. The CDR3 DNA reads TGTGCCACCAGCCGTCCAGGTACCAACACTGAAGCTTTCTTT. This chain connects TRBV24-1 to TRBJ1-1; D remains ambiguous. This CDR3 has 14 amino acids. Germline V lookup: CDR1 KGHDR, CDR2 SFDVKD. Deletions cut 7 bases from V and 2 bases from J, with 13 bases between.

The V gene is TRBV2, the J gene TRBJ2-3; the D gene is possibly TRBD2 (5 bases). This CDR3 region has 15 residues. CDR1 and CDR2 (germline): SNHLY, FYNNEI. V gave up 7 bases and J gave up 0 bases, with 14 bases separating them. CDR3 DNA: TGTGCCAGCAAATCCAGCGGAGCTAGCACAGATACGCAGTATTTT. This codes for CASKSSGASTDTQYF.

V and J are TRBV18 and TRBJ1-1; 8 bases are shared with TRBD1. Trimming cost V 5 bases and J 2 bases; bases outside gene matches: 7. The CDR3 is 15 residues long. In germline, CDR1 is KGHSH, CDR2 LQKENI. The CDR3 spells CASSTAAGGNTEAFF. Here the CDR3 DNA reads TGTGCCAGCTCAACTGCGGCAGGGGGCAACACTGAAGCTTTCTTT. The whole variable domain, filled in from reference TRBV18 and TRBJ1-1, reads NAGVMQNPRHLVRRRGQEARLRCSPMKGHSHVYWYRQLPEEGLKFMVYLQKENIIDESGMPKERFSAEFPKEGPSILRIQQVVRGDSAAYFCASSTAAGGNTEAFFGQGTRLTVV.

The chain links TRBV28 to TRBJ2-7; 7 nucleotides align to TRBD1. With V trimmed by 7 bases and J by 7 bases, 13 bases remained unmatched. The CDR3 totals 14 residues. Germline assignment: CDR1 MDHEN and CDR2 SYDVKM. This CDR3 reads CASNGQARPLEQYF. The CDR3, as DNA: TGTGCCAGCAACGGACAGGCCCGGCCCTTGGAGCAGTACTTC.

The V and J genes are TRBV5-6 and TRBJ1-2; 9 nucleotides match TRBD1. This CDR3 comprises 17 residues. From germline, CDR1 is SGHDT and CDR2 YYEEEE. With V trimmed by 0 bases and J by 1 base, 7 bases remained unmatched. Here the CDR3 DNA reads TGTGCCAGCAGCTTGGGCCTACAGGGGGCGTTTAACTATGGCTACACCTTC. Encoded protein: CASSLGLQGAFNYGYTF.

This chain uses TRBV28 with TRBJ2-1; D unresolved. There are 13 residues in the CDR3. Germline CDR1 reads MDHEN; CDR2 reads SYDVKM. The V and J ends lost 2 bases and 9 bases respectively, with 11 bases between them. CDR3 protein: CASSLAGFGEQFF. In DNA form, the CDR3 reads TGTGCCAGCAGTTTAGCTGGATTCGGTGAGCAGTTCTTC.

V usage is TRBV27 and J usage is TRBJ2-7, with D possibly TRBD2 on 6 matching bases. CDR1 MNHEY and CDR2 SMNVEV come from the germline V gene (reference sequence). The ends were cut back, 4 bases at V and 9 bases at J, with 22 bases in the middle. The CDR3 runs to 15 residues. The CDR3 DNA is TGTGCCAGCAGTTCCCTGACACGGGCGGGAAGTGGGCAGTACTTC. This sequence encodes CASSSLTRAGSGQYF.

CDR3 nucleotides: TGCAGCGTTGATCGGGGCAGCAGGGGGCGCCAAGAGACCCAGTACTTC. It translates to CSVDRGSRGRQETQYF. The chain carries TRBV29-1 and TRBJ2-5; 8 bases match TRBD1. From germline, CDR1 is SQVTM and CDR2 ANQGSEA. The CDR3 length is 16 residues. After removal of 3 bases from V and 1 base from J, the junction contained 10 bases not matched to a gene.

This sequence joins TRBV6-5 and TRBJ2-1; D unclear. Trimming removed 4 bases from V and 4 bases from J, with 17 bases in between. The CDR3 has 16 residues. Germline-derived CDR1 and CDR2 are MNHEY and SVGAGI. The CDR3 sequence is CASSSLDGGRYNEQFF. The CDR3 DNA sequence: TGTGCCAGCAGTTCCTTGGACGGTGGACGTTACAATGAGCAGTTCTTC.

This chain joins TRBV4-1 and TRBJ2-3; D unresolved. CDR1 is MGHRA and CDR2 is YSYEKL in the germline V gene. This CDR3 region has 15 residues. Trimming pared 4 bases from V and 4 bases from J, leaving 15 bases between. This CDR3 is CASSLTEAAADTQYF. The CDR3 DNA sequence: TGCGCCAGCAGCCTCACGGAAGCCGCCGCAGATACGCAGTATTTT.

The rearrangement links TRBV5-1 to TRBJ2-7; 7 positions match TRBD1. Trimming cost V 4 bases and J 7 bases; bases outside gene matches: 8. Germline V gene lookup returns CDR1 SGHRS and CDR2 YFSETQ. The CDR3 spans 13 residues. The CDR3 DNA reads TGCGCCAGCAGCCAAGACAGGGTGGGGGAGCAGTACTTC. It specifies CASSQDRVGEQYF.

The V and J genes are TRBV7-3 and TRBJ1-5; D is unclear. This CDR3 is built from 13 residues. Germline loops: CDR1 SGHTA, CDR2 FQGTGA. The V end lost 3 bases, the J end lost 5 bases, and 8 bases lay between the germline ends. The CDR3 reads CASSLAPDQPQHF. The CDR3 nucleotides read TGTGCCAGCAGCTTGGCCCCGGATCAGCCCCAGCATTTT.

This chain joins TRBV4-1 and TRBJ1-4, with D possibly being TRBD1 (6 bases). Germline V gene sequence: CDR1 MGHRA, CDR2 YSYEKL. V was clipped by 3 bases and J by 0 bases, with 17 bases between them. The CDR3 is 18 amino acids. CDR3 amino acids: CASSQPWRWGPTNEKLFF. The CDR3 DNA reads TGCGCCAGCAGCCAGCCTTGGAGGTGGGGGCCAACTAATGAAAAACTGTTTTTT.